The clone carrying this T cell receptor beta chain has a handful of counts. Its antigen is unknown. Germline and junction disagree at one end, which may indicate a read error. This specimen belongs to a study of T cell repertoires in cytomegalovirus infection. Study background: Selected CMV epitopes included recently identified HLA-C-restricted ones as well as well-studied HLA-B-restricted ones. In public TCR beta signatures, there were indications of both CMV infection and matching HLA type. Points from the study as a whole: Dominating the ex vivo response were HLA-C-restricted CMV-specific TCR beta clonotypes. Frequencies of public TCR beta families were cumulated, and this identified carriers of CMV plus the relevant HLA.

The CDR3 is 18 residues long. The germline V gene encodes CDR1 MNHNY and CDR2 SVGAGI (reference sequence). TCRdb reprocessed the reads with MiXCR, giving one entry per CDR3 protein. The sample has around 55,000 distinct CDR3 sequences, about a fifth seen once. This sequence joins TRBV6-6 and TRBJ1-2; 7 nucleotides agree with TRBD1. The receptor comes from a human donor in good health (CMV status not recorded). Some clones in this sample may be carry-over from other donors' samples. The starting material was CD8+ T cells from cultured PBMCs, obtained from culture after CMV antigen stimulation. The CDR3 region is CAISYSTIGTDFNYGYTF. The CDR3 coding sequence is TGTGCCATCAGTTACTCGACTATTGGGACAGACTTTAACTATGGCTACACCTTC.